What follows are 8 T cell receptor beta chains derived from one specimen sequenced in a study of cytomegalovirus exposure and HLA in healthy donors. This PCR relied on a set of 60 Vbeta primers and 13 Jbeta primers. The repertoire was sequenced with immunoSEQ multiplex PCR; TCRdb's copy has only in-frame clones and lacks some. This sample yields more than 90,000 clones, of which 65% to 85% are seen a single time; about 4% belongs to the top ten. The sample consisted of PBMCs. Every receptor here comes from a man aged 50-60 years in good health and CMV-seronegative.

The J gene is TRBJ1-2, the V gene TRBV9; 11 nucleotides match TRBD1. The CDR3 has 17 amino acids. V lost 0 bases and J lost 4; bases outside the gene matches: 8. Germline V CDR1 and CDR2: SGDLS, YYNGEE. This chain's CDR3 is CASSVDPTGTGGYGYTF. Written as DNA, the CDR3 is TGTGCCAGCAGCGTAGATCCAACCGGGACAGGGGGCTATGGCTACACCTTC.

CDR3 amino acids: CASSQRGGRRTDTQYF. The CDR3 bases are TGTGCCAGCAGCCAGAGGGGGGGACGACGCACAGATACGCAGTATTTT. The chain uses TRBV14 and TRBJ2-3, with D possibly matching TRBD2 (7 bases). This CDR3 is built from 16 residues. V was clipped by 3 bases and J by 1 base, with 14 bases between them. Looked up from germline, CDR1 is SGHDN and CDR2 is FVKESK.

V gene TRBV28 combines with J gene TRBJ1-2; TRBD1 matches at 7 bases. CDR3 size: 15 residues. Germline V lookup: CDR1 MDHEN, CDR2 SYDVKM. The J segment lost 0 bases and the V segment lost 3 bases, leaving 4 bases of the junction unmatched. The CDR3 DNA is TGTGCCAGCAGTTTTGACAGGGCCCCTAACTATGGCTACACCTTC. This sequence encodes CASSFDRAPNYGYTF.

Remarks on this clone: This specimen includes other DNA sequences encoding the same CDR3. J is TRBJ2-5 and V is TRBV2; D is unclear. V was pared by 5 bases and J by 2 bases, with 6 bases between. The CDR3 sequence is 12 residues long. The germline V gene has CDR1 SNHLY and CDR2 FYNNEI. This CDR3 reads CASSRVQETQYF. The CDR3 coding sequence is TGTGCCAGCAGTCGGGTTCAAGAGACCCAGTACTTC.

This chain links TRBV5-8 with TRBJ2-2; D may be TRBD1 (6 bases). Trimming left V 3 bases short and J 3 bases short, with 9 bases between. There are 14 residues in the CDR3. Germline CDR1 SGHTS, CDR2 YDEGEE. The CDR3 nucleotides read TGTGCCAGCAGCTACGGACAGCACACCGGGGAGCTGTTTTTT. This gives the protein CASSYGQHTGELFF.

This clone was recorded a few times. The chain employs TRBV5-6 and TRBJ2-5; no definite D call. CDR3 length equals 14 residues. Trimming left V 1 base short and J 1 base short, with 8 bases between. Germline V gene lookup returns CDR1 SGHDT and CDR2 YYEEEE. The CDR3 protein is CASSLQSAQETQYF. As DNA, the CDR3 is TGTGCCAGCAGCTTGCAAAGCGCCCAAGAGACCCAGTACTTC. Full variable domain (remainder filled in from reference TRBV5-6 and TRBJ2-5): DAGVTQSPTHLIKTRGQQVTLRCSPKSGHDTVSWYQQALGQGPQFIFQYYEEEERQRGNFPDRFSGHQFPNYSSELNVNALLLGDSALYLCASSLQSAQETQYFGPGTRLLVL.

The V gene is TRBV11-3, the J gene TRBJ2-5, with D possibly matching TRBD2 (5 bases). Trimming left V 3 bases short and J 1 base short, with 12 bases between. CDR1 and CDR2 (germline): SGHNT, YENEEA. The CDR3 spans 15 residues. The CDR3 loop reads CASSFAGGGQETQYF. For the CDR3, the DNA is TGTGCCAGCAGCTTCGCAGGAGGAGGCCAAGAGACCCAGTACTTC.

The chain has TRBV7-3 and TRBJ2-3; 11 bases are shared with TRBD1. CDR1 and CDR2 from the germline V gene are SGHTA and FQGTGA. V shed 1 base and J 6 bases; nucleotides not matched to a gene: 9. This CDR3 is built from 17 residues. CDR3 loop: CASSLKGGTGGPDTQYF. DNA for the CDR3: TGTGCCAGCAGCTTAAAGGGAGGGACAGGGGGGCCTGATACGCAGTATTTT.